Listed below are T cell receptor beta chains from one sample, sequenced in a study of CD8 T cells in ankylosing spondylitis. TCRdb analysed the 5' RACE reads with MiXCR anew, one entry per CDR3 protein. The data contain 670,000 or so distinct CDR3 sequences, 19% of them singletons. The sequenced material came from blood, either unsorted or a sorted T cell fraction (not recorded which). The source of these receptors is a male donor with ankylosing spondylitis. Both conserved end residues are part of each CDR3. Fields, in order: D gene, clone size, J gene, V gene, CDR3 protein, CDR3 DNA. D genes are given only for firm matches. Not every row has a clone size; where given, it reads once, few, many or a size class.

-,-,TRBJ1-2,TRBV30,CALTLDLYGYTF,TGTGCCTTGACCCTCGATTTGTATGGCTACACCTTC
-,-,TRBJ1-1,TRBV7-9,CASGPGHLNTEAFF,TGTGCCAGCGGCCCGGGACACTTGAACACTGAAGCTTTCTTT
-,-,TRBJ2-3,TRBV20-1,CSARGAGLSWADTQYF,TGCAGTGCTAGAGGAGCGGGTTTGTCTTGGGCAGATACGCAGTATTTT
-,few,TRBJ2-7,TRBV29-1,CSVEDRDISYEQYF,TGCAGCGTCGAGGACAGAGACATCTCCTACGAGCAGTACTTC
-,-,TRBJ2-7,TRBV7-9,CASSQQQGMHEQYF,TGTGCCAGCAGCCAACAACAGGGTATGCATGAGCAGTACTTC
-,many,TRBJ2-7,TRBV5-1,CASSLDQGPTYEQYF,TGCGCCAGCAGCTTGGACCAGGGGCCCACCTACGAGCAGTACTTC
-,-,TRBJ2-3,TRBV9,CASSVGSASQLDTQYF,TGTGCCAGCAGCGTAGGAAGTGCGAGCCAATTAGATACGCAGTATTTT
TRBD1,-,TRBJ2-1,TRBV20-1,CSAGQGADNEQFF,TGCAGTGCCGGACAGGGGGCCGACAATGAGCAGTTCTTC
-,-,TRBJ1-5,TRBV20-1,CSASLSGGPNQPQHF,TGCAGTGCTAGTCTATCTGGGGGACCCAATCAGCCCCAGCATTTT
-,few,TRBJ1-1,TRBV7-9,CASSAGAGRAFF,TGTGCCAGCAGCGCCGGGGCAGGGCGAGCTTTCTTT
-,many,TRBJ1-1,TRBV29-1,CSVSGQLNTEAFF,TGCAGCGTGTCTGGACAGCTCAACACTGAAGCTTTCTTT
-,few,TRBJ2-7,TRBV2,CASSYLAPSFEQYF,TGTGCCAGCAGTTATCTAGCGCCGTCCTTTGAGCAGTACTTC
TRBD1,many,TRBJ1-5,TRBV11-3,CASSLEVGDSENQPQHF,TGTGCCAGCAGCTTAGAAGTAGGGGACAGTGAAAATCAGCCCCAGCATTTT
-,few,TRBJ1-2,TRBV7-2,CASNTKTGNYGYTF,TGTGCCAGCAACACAAAGACAGGAAACTATGGCTACACCTTC
-,-,TRBJ2-1,TRBV20-1,CSADPPLGYNEQFF,TGCAGTGCCGATCCCCCACTAGGCTACAATGAGCAGTTCTTC
TRBD1,few,TRBJ2-5,TRBV5-1,CASSLEPRDRGTQYF,TGCGCCAGCAGCTTGGAACCTAGGGACAGGGGGACCCAGTACTTC
-,few,TRBJ1-1,TRBV5-5,CASSFFDTEAFF,TGTGCCAGCAGCTTCTTTGACACTGAAGCTTTCTTT
-,few,TRBJ2-1,TRBV18,CASSFSPNNNEQFF,TGTGCCAGCTCATTCAGTCCCAATAACAATGAGCAGTTCTTC
TRBD1,few,TRBJ1-5,TRBV12-3/TRBV12-4,CASSQGGTGLQPQHF,TGTGCCAGCAGTCAAGGGGGGACAGGGTTGCAGCCCCAGCATTTT
TRBD1,few,TRBJ1-1,TRBV12-3/TRBV12-4,CASSPRGQVTEAFF,TGTGCCAGCAGCCCGAGGGGGCAGGTCACTGAAGCTTTCTTT
TRBD2,-,TRBJ2-5,TRBV2,CASNPRWASGQLKTQYF,TGTGCCAGCAACCCCCGTTGGGCTAGCGGACAATTGAAGACCCAGTACTTC
TRBD2,-,TRBJ2-7,TRBV20-1,CSAPPGGTYEQYF,TGCAGTGCACCCCCGGGGGGTACCTACGAGCAGTACTTC
TRBD1,few,TRBJ1-2,TRBV20-1,CSANPRGLFYGYTF,TGCAGTGCGAATCCCAGGGGGCTCTTCTATGGCTACACCTTC
-,-,TRBJ2-3,TRBV7-6,CASSLDGNRDPDTQYF,TGTGCCAGCAGCTTAGATGGGAACAGGGACCCAGATACGCAGTATTTT
-,few,TRBJ2-7,TRBV29-1,CSVGQGKNEQYF,TGCAGCGTTGGGCAGGGGAAGAACGAGCAGTACTTC
-,-,TRBJ2-7,TRBV5-1,CASSLGGQDNEQYF,TGCGCCAGCAGCCTGGGAGGCCAGGATAACGAGCAGTACTTC
TRBD1,-,TRBJ2-1,TRBV5-1,CASSQRTGDYNEQFF,TGCGCCAGCAGCCAGAGGACAGGGGACTACAATGAGCAGTTCTTC
TRBD1,-,TRBJ1-2,TRBV12-3/TRBV12-4,CASSFNRDSIYGYTF,TGTGCCAGCAGTTTCAACCGGGACAGCATCTATGGCTACACCTTC
TRBD1,-,TRBJ2-3,TRBV5-6,CASSFQGALRTQYF,TGTGCCAGCAGCTTCCAGGGGGCGTTAAGAACGCAGTATTTT
TRBD2,-,TRBJ2-7,TRBV12-3/TRBV12-4,CASSLLAGANEQYF,TGTGCCAGCAGTTTACTAGCGGGAGCTAACGAGCAGTACTTC
-,-,TRBJ1-4,TRBV7-9,CASSLDGGATNEKLFF,TGTGCCAGCAGCTTGGACGGGGGCGCAACTAATGAAAAACTGTTTTTT
TRBD1,few,TRBJ2-3,TRBV2,CASSLEGQPYYTQYF,TGTGCCAGCAGTCTAGAGGGACAGCCATATTATACGCAGTATTTT
TRBD1,-,TRBJ2-7,TRBV27,CASSLGQGLLYEQYF,TGTGCCAGCAGTTTAGGACAGGGTCTCCTCTACGAGCAGTACTTC
-,-,TRBJ2-7,TRBV20-1,CSAHPWGYSYEQYF,TGCAGTGCCCACCCTTGGGGGTATTCCTACGAGCAGTACTTC
-,-,TRBJ1-2,TRBV9,CASSAAREAYGYTF,TGTGCCAGCAGTGCGGCGAGGGAAGCCTATGGCTACACCTTC
TRBD2,few,TRBJ2-1,TRBV10-2,CATSGSSYNEQFF,TGCGCCACTAGCGGGAGCTCCTACAATGAGCAGTTCTTC
TRBD2,-,TRBJ2-3,TRBV20-1,CSARDIGTSGRASDTQYF,TGCAGTGCTAGAGATATAGGTACTAGCGGGAGGGCCTCAGATACGCAGTATTTT
-,-,TRBJ2-2,TRBV10-3,CAISEWGGPELFF,TGTGCCATCAGCGAATGGGGGGGCCCTGAGCTGTTTTTT
-,-,TRBJ2-1,TRBV3-1,CASSQEVGFSIRTFYNEQFF,TGTGCCAGCAGCCAAGAGGTAGGATTTTCAATCCGAACCTTCTACAATGAGCAGTTCTTC
-,few,TRBJ2-5,TRBV5-1,CASSLTFKETQYF,TGCGCCAGCAGCCTGACTTTTAAAGAGACCCAGTACTTC
TRBD2,few,TRBJ2-3,TRBV4-2,CASGGASGSWGDTQYF,TGTGCCAGCGGCGGAGCTAGCGGGAGTTGGGGCGATACGCAGTATTTT
TRBD1,many,TRBJ1-1,TRBV12-3/TRBV12-4,CASSSGTVFF,TGTGCCAGCAGTTCCGGGACAGTTTTCTTT
-,many,TRBJ1-1,TRBV29-1,CSVHKGRRGTEAFF,TGCAGCGTTCATAAGGGACGGCGGGGCACTGAAGCTTTCTTT
-,few,TRBJ2-7,TRBV29-1,CSVGGAQTYEQYF,TGCAGCGTCGGCGGGGCCCAAACCTACGAGCAGTACTTC
-,-,TRBJ2-7,TRBV20-1,CSASSGAYEQYF,TGCAGTGCTAGCTCGGGGGCCTACGAGCAGTACTTC
-,few,TRBJ2-1,TRBV29-1,CSVEDNDYNEQFF,TGCAGCGTTGAAGATAACGACTACAATGAGCAGTTCTTC
TRBD2,-,TRBJ2-1,TRBV10-3,CAISDRNSGDREQFF,TGTGCCATCAGTGACAGAAATAGCGGGGATCGAGAGCAGTTCTTC
TRBD2,-,TRBJ2-3,TRBV20-1,CSARALITSVSTDTQYF,TGCAGTGCTAGAGCCCTGATAACTAGCGTTAGCACAGATACGCAGTATTTT
-,few,TRBJ1-1,TRBV27,CASSVQGVGTEAFF,TGTGCCAGCAGTGTACAGGGTGTAGGGACTGAAGCTTTCTTT
-,-,TRBJ2-5,TRBV12-3/TRBV12-4,CASSVPGGAQETQYF,TGTGCCAGCAGTGTGCCTGGGGGGGCACAAGAGACCCAGTACTTC
-,-,TRBJ2-7,TRBV27,CASSLIGTYGYEQYF,TGTGCCAGCAGTTTAATAGGGACCTACGGCTACGAGCAGTACTTC
-,few,TRBJ1-2,TRBV6-1,CASSEAVDYGYTF,TGTGCCAGCAGTGAAGCGGTCGATTATGGCTACACCTTC
TRBD1,-,TRBJ2-1,TRBV12-3/TRBV12-4,CASSRNRGNNEQFF,TGTGCCAGCAGCCGGAACAGGGGGAACAATGAGCAGTTCTTC
-,-,TRBJ1-5,TRBV7-2,CASSLGSMENQPQHF,TGTGCCAGCAGCTTAGGCAGCATGGAGAATCAGCCCCAGCATTTT
-,few,TRBJ2-5,TRBV11-2,CASSLVDRNQETQYF,TGTGCCAGCAGCTTAGTCGACAGGAACCAAGAGACCCAGTACTTC
-,-,TRBJ2-2,TRBV20-1,CSARRVAMGRAGELFF,TGCAGTGCTAGACGGGTTGCGATGGGTAGGGCCGGGGAGCTGTTTTTT
-,-,TRBJ2-6,TRBV7-6,CASSSPFRSGANVLTF,TGTGCCAGCAGCTCCCCGTTTCGCTCTGGGGCCAACGTCCTGACTTTC
-,many,TRBJ2-1,TRBV5-1,CASSRGFSYNEQFF,TGCGCCAGCAGCCGCGGCTTCTCCTACAATGAGCAGTTCTTC